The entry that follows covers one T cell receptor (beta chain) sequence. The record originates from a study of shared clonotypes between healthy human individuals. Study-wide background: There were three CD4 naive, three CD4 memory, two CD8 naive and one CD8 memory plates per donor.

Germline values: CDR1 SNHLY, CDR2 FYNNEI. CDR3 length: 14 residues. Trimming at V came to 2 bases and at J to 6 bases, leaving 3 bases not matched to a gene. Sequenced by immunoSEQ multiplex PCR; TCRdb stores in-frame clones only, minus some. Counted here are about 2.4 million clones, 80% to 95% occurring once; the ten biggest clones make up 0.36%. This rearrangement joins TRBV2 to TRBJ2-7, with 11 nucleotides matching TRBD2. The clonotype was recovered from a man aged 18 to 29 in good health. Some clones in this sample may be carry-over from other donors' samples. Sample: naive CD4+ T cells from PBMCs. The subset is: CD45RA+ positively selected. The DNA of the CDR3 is TGTGCCAGCAGTGAAAGGCTAGCGGGAGGCGAGCAGTACTTC. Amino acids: CASSERLAGGEQYF. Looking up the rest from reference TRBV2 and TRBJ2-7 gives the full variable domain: EPEVTQTPSHQVTQMGQEVILRCVPISNHLYFYWYRQILGQKVEFLVSFYNNEISEKSEIFDDQFSVERPDGSNFTLKIRSTKLEDSAMYFCASSERLAGGEQYFGPGTRLTVT.